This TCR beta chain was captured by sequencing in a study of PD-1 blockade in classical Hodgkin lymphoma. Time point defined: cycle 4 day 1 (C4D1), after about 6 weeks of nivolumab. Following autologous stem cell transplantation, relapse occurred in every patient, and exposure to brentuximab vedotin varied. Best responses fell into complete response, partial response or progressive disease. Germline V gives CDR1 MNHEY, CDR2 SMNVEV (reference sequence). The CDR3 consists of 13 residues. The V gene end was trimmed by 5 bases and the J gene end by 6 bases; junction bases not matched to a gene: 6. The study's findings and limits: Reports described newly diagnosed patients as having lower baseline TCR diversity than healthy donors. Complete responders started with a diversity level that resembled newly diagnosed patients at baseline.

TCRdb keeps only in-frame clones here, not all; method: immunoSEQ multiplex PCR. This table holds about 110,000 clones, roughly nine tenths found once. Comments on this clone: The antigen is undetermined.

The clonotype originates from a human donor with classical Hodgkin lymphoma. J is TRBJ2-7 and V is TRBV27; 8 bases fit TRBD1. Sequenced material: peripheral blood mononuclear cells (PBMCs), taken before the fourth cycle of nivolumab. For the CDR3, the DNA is TGTGCCAGCAGTCTCAACAGGGGGAGCGAGCAGTACTTC. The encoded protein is CASSLNRGSEQYF.